Listed here is a single TCR beta chain. The antigen is undetermined. This sample was included in a study of OX40 agonist ivuxolimab in advanced cancers. The wider study: One patient with hepatocellular carcinoma and two with cutaneous melanoma, three in all, had partial responses. Findings of the study overall: Relative to CD4+ cells, CD8+ T cells on average had more expanded clones. Expanded peripheral T cells had an undetermined antigen specificity. Low clonal expansion, among the lowest seen, marked partial responders at 0.1-3.0 mg/kg.

Sequencing used immunoSEQ multiplex PCR; TCRdb keeps in-frame clones, though not all of them. The sample shows about 110,000 clones, around 93% of them seen only once. Trimming shortened V by 1 base and J by 4 bases, and 11 bases separated the two germline ends. The length of the CDR3 is 14 residues. The germline V gene has CDR1 SGHNT and CDR2 YYREEE (reference sequence). The sequenced sample was CD4+ or CD8+ T cells sorted from blood, obtained in a trial of the OX40 agonist ivuxolimab. The source is an adult with an advanced solid tumor such as melanoma, head and neck, liver or kidney cancer. This chain joins TRBV5-4 and TRBJ2-5, with D possibly TRBD2 on 5 matching bases. CDR3 nucleotides: TGTGCCAGCAGCTTGATCAGCGGAGGAGAGACCCAGTACTTC. This encodes CASSLISGGETQYF.